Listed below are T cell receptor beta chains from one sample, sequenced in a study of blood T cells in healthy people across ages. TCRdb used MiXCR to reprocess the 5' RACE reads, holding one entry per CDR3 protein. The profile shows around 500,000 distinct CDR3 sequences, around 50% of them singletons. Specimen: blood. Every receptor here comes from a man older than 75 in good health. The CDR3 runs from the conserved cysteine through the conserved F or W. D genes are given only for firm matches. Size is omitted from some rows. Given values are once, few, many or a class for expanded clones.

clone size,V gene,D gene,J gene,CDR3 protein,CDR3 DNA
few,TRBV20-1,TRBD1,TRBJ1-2,CSAPPGQDLGHYGYTF,TGCAGTGCTCCCCCGGGACAGGACCTAGGTCACTATGGCTACACCTTC
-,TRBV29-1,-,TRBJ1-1,CSVATASDTEAFF,TGCAGCGTTGCAACAGCGTCGGACACTGAAGCTTTCTTT
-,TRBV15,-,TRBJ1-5,CATSRDGARGGNQPQHF,TGTGCCACCAGCAGAGATGGAGCCAGGGGAGGCAATCAGCCCCAGCATTTT
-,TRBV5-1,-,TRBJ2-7,CASSLGQDSSYEQYF,TGCGCCAGCAGCTTGGGACAGGACAGCTCCTACGAGCAGTACTTC
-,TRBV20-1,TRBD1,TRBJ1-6,CSARLPRQGSSPLHF,TGCAGTGCTAGACTTCCAAGACAGGGAAGTTCACCCCTCCACTTT
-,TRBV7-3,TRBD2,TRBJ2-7,CASSSGLVTYNEQYF,TGTGCCAGCAGCTCGGGACTAGTAACCTACAATGAGCAGTACTTC
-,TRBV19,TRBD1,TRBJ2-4,CASSISDRTLAKNIQYF,TGTGCCAGTAGTATTTCGGACAGGACGCTAGCCAAAAACATTCAGTACTTC
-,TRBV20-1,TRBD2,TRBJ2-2,CSARVPTGTSGGAGELFF,TGCAGTGCTAGAGTCCCCACAGGGACTAGCGGAGGGGCCGGGGAGCTGTTTTTT
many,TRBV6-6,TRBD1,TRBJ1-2,CASSYDRGDYGYTF,TGTGCCAGCAGTTACGACAGGGGAGACTATGGCTACACCTTC
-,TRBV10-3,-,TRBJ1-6,CAISAGRNSPLHF,TGTGCCATCAGCGCAGGAAGGAATTCACCCCTCCACTTT
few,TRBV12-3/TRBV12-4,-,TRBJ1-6,CASSSGQGHSPLHF,TGTGCCAGCAGTTCGGGTCAGGGCCATTCACCCCTCCACTTT
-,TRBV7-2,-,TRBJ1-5,CASSLWFNQPQHF,TGTGCCAGCAGCTTATGGTTTAATCAGCCCCAGCATTTT
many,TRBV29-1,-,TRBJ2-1,CSVPLEEGYNEQFF,TGCAGCGTTCCTCTCGAGGAGGGATACAATGAGCAGTTCTTC
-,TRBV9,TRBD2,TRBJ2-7,CASSVGLADSYEQYF,TGTGCCAGCAGCGTGGGACTAGCGGATTCCTACGAGCAGTACTTC
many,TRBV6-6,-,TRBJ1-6,CASGEGNSPLHF,TGTGCCAGCGGCGAAGGGAATTCACCCCTCCACTTT
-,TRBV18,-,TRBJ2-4,CASSTNRVAKNIQYF,TGTGCCAGCTCAACGAACAGGGTTGCCAAAAACATTCAGTACTTC
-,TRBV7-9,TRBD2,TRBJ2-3,CASSFRSGTSPSSSTDTQYF,TGTGCCAGCAGCTTTCGAAGCGGGACCTCACCATCTTCTAGCACAGATACGCAGTATTTT
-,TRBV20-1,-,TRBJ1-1,CSARGWDTSANTEAFF,TGCAGTGCTAGAGGGTGGGACACCTCTGCGAACACTGAAGCTTTCTTT
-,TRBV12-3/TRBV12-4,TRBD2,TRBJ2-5,CASSPLAGVEETQYF,TGTGCCAGCAGTCCATTAGCGGGGGTCGAAGAGACCCAGTACTTC
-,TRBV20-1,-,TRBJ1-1,CGASKGGGNTEAFF,TGCGGTGCTTCAAAGGGGGGTGGCAACACTGAAGCTTTCTTT
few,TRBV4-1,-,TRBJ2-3,CASSQESRFEGLTDTQYF,TGCGCCAGCAGCCAAGAGTCCAGGTTTGAGGGACTCACAGATACGCAGTATTTT
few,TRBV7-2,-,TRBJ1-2,CASSYDANYGYTF,TGTGCCAGCAGCTATGACGCAAACTATGGCTACACCTTC
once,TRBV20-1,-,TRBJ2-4,CSVGTGTFDKNIQYF,TGCAGTGTTGGAACAGGGACGTTTGACAAAAACATTCAGTACTTC
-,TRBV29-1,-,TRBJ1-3,CSGRKGGSSGNTIYF,TGCAGCGGGCGCAAGGGGGGATCCTCTGGAAACACCATATATTTT
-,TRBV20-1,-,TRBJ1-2,CSARDWADSYGYTF,TGCAGTGCTAGAGATTGGGCAGATTCCTATGGCTACACCTTC
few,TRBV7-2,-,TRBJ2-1,CASSLTPGSSYNEQFF,TGTGCCAGCAGCCTAACCCCAGGGAGCTCCTACAATGAGCAGTTCTTC
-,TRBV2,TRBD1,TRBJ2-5,CASSLQGNRRLKTQYF,TGTGCCAGCAGTTTACAGGGGAATCGGCGATTGAAGACCCAGTACTTC
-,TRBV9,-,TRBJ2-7,CASSVGGTPYEQYF,TGTGCCAGCAGCGTAGGGGGAACGCCCTACGAGCAGTACTTC
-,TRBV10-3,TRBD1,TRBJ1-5,CAINPDRTGYNQPQHF,TGTGCCATCAATCCGGACCGGACAGGGTACAATCAGCCCCAGCATTTT
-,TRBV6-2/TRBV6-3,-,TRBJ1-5,CASSYTVTALGINRPQHF,TGTGCCAGCAGTTACACAGTGACGGCCCTGGGGATCAATCGGCCCCAGCATTTT